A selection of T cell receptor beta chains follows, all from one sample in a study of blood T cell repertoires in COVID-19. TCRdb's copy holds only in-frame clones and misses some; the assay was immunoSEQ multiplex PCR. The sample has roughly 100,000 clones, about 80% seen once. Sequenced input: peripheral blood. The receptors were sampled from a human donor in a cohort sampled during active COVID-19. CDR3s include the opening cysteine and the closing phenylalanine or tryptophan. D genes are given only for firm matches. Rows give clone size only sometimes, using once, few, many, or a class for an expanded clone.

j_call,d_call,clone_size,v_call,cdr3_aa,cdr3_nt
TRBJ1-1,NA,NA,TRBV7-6,CASSPYPTGSNVAFF,TGTGCCAGCAGCCCCTACCCGACAGGTAGCAACGTAGCTTTCTTT
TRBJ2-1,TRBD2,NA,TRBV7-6,CASSAGTSGVIRSYNEQFF,TGTGCCAGCAGCGCCGGGACTAGCGGGGTGATCCGTTCCTACAATGAGCAGTTCTTC
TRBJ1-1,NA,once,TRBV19,CASSPRGGADTEAFF,TGTGCCAGTAGTCCCCGTGGGGGGGCTGACACTGAAGCTTTCTTT
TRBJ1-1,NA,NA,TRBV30,CAWSVENRGWTEAFF,TGTGCCTGGAGTGTTGAGAATAGGGGTTGGACTGAAGCTTTCTTT
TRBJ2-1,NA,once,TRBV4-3,CASSQEWSGGAAYNEQFF,TGCGCCAGCAGCCAAGAATGGTCCGGCGGGGCAGCCTACAATGAGCAGTTCTTC
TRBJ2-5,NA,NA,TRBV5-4,CASSFPTGETQYF,TGTGCCAGCAGCTTTCCGACGGGGGAGACCCAGTACTTC
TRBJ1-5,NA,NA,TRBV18,CASSPVEGGQPQHF,TGTGCCAGCTCACCGGTAGAGGGTGGACAGCCCCAGCATTTT
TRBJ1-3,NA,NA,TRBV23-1,CASSRRQNSGNTIYF,TGCGCCAGCAGTCGGCGACAGAACTCTGGAAACACCATATATTTT
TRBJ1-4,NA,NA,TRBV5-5,CASSLDSGSDTTNEKLFF,TGTGCCAGCAGCTTGGATTCCGGGTCGGATACAACTAATGAAAAACTGTTTTTT
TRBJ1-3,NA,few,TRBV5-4,CASGRKGEGPSGNTIYF,TGTGCTTCGGGTCGGAAAGGGGAAGGGCCCTCTGGAAACACCATATATTTT
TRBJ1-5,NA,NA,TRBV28,CASSWGVGQPQHF,TGTGCCAGCAGTTGGGGGGTAGGTCAGCCCCAGCATTTT
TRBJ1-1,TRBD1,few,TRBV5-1,CASKRGQGNTEAFF,TGCGCCAGCAAAAGGGGACAGGGGAACACTGAAGCTTTCTTT
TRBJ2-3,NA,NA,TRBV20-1,CSASASTDTQYF,TGCAGTGCTAGTGCCAGTACAGATACGCAGTATTTT
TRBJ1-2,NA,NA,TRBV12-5,CASGLVQEGGYTF,TGTGCTAGTGGTTTGGTACAGGAGGGTGGCTACACCTTC
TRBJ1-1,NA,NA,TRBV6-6,CASSYSFPQNTEAFF,TGTGCCAGCAGTTACTCCTTTCCACAGAACACTGAAGCTTTCTTT
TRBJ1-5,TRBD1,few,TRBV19,CASSTDRAGQPQHF,TGTGCCAGTAGTACGGACAGGGCGGGCCAGCCCCAGCATTTT
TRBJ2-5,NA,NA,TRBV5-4,CASSSGLPRQETQYF,TGTGCCAGCAGCTCGGGACTCCCTCGTCAAGAGACCCAGTACTTC
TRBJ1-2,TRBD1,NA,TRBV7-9,CASSLVHGTGERYGYTF,TGTGCCAGCAGCTTAGTTCATGGGACAGGGGAGAGGTATGGCTACACCTTC
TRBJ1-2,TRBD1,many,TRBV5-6,CASSWGTGGAGYGYTF,TGTGCCAGCAGCTGGGGGACAGGGGGCGCCGGCTATGGCTACACCTTC
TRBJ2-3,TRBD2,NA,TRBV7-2,CASSLGRLAGGRADTQYF,TGTGCCAGCAGCTTAGGGCGACTAGCGGGGGGGCGGGCAGATACGCAGTATTTT
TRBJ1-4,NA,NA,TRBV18,CASSPDRGSREKLFF,TGTGCCAGCTCACCAGATCGAGGTTCTCGTGAAAAACTGTTTTTT
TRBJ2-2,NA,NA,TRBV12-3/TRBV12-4,CASSRSSDQELFF,TGTGCCAGCAGCCGATCTAGCGACCAAGAGCTGTTTTTT
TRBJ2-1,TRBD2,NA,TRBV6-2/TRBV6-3,CASSYWGTTEQFF,TGTGCCAGCAGTTACTGGGGGACTACTGAGCAGTTCTTC
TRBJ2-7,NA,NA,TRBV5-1,CASRLRQTYEQYF,TGCGCCAGCAGGTTGCGACAGACCTACGAGCAGTACTTC
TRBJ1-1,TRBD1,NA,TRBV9,CASSVGARQGQNTEAFF,TGTGCCAGCAGCGTAGGGGCCCGACAGGGACAGAACACTGAAGCTTTCTTT
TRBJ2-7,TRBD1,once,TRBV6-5,CASSSGQLLYEQYF,TGTGCCAGCAGCTCGGGACAGCTGCTATACGAGCAGTACTTC
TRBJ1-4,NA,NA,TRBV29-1,CSAREGSTNEKLFF,TGCAGCGCGCGGGAGGGGTCCACTAATGAAAAACTGTTTTTT
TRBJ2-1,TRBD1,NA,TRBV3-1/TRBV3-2,CASSQNRGSDEQFF,TGTGCCAGCAGCCAAAACAGGGGGTCGGATGAGCAGTTCTTC
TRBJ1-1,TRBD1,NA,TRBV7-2,CASSLGDRGTEAFF,TGTGCCAGCAGCTTAGGGGACAGAGGCACTGAAGCTTTCTTT
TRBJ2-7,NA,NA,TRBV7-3,CASSQALGSYEQYF,TGTGCCAGCAGCCAAGCCCTCGGGTCCTACGAGCAGTACTTC
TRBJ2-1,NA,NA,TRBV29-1,CSVVSASYNEQFF,TGCAGCGTTGTTAGCGCATCCTACAATGAGCAGTTCTTC
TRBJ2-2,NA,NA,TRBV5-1,CASSLGQTNTGELFF,TGCGCCAGCAGCTTGGGGCAGACGAACACCGGGGAGCTGTTTTTT
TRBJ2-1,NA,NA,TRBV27,CATYRTFSNEQFF,TGTGCCACGTACAGGACATTTAGCAATGAGCAGTTCTTC
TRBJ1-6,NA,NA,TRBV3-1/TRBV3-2,CASSQGGATGISPLHF,TGTGCCAGCAGCCAAGGCGGAGCAACAGGAATCTCACCCCTCCACTTT
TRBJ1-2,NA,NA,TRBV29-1,CSVVTRGYGYTF,TGCAGCGTTGTGACCAGGGGCTATGGCTACACCTTC
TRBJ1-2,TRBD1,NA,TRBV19,CASSITGTVYGYTF,TGTGCCAGTAGTATAACTGGGACAGTCTATGGCTACACCTTC
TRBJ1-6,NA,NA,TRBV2,CASSERRSNSPLHF,TGTGCCAGCAGTGAAAGGAGAAGTAATTCACCCCTCCACTTT
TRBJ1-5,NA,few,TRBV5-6,CASSLEGGSNQPQHF,TGTGCCAGCAGCTTGGAAGGGGGAAGCAATCAGCCCCAGCATTTT
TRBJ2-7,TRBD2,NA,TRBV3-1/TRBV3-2,CASSQDRSGGPQYF,TGTGCCAGCAGCCAAGATCGGAGCGGGGGCCCGCAGTACTTC
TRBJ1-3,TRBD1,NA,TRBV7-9,CASSLAGTASSGNTIYF,TGTGCCAGCAGCTTAGCCGGGACAGCCTCCTCTGGAAACACCATATATTTT
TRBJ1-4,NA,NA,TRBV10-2,CASSESTYEKLFF,TGCGCCAGCAGTGAGTCGACATATGAAAAACTGTTTTTT
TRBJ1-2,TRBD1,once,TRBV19,CASSPDRALPYGYTF,TGTGCCAGTAGTCCGGACAGGGCCCTTCCCTATGGCTACACCTTC
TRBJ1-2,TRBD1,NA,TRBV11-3,CASSLMDRNYGYTF,TGTGCCAGCAGCTTAATGGACAGGAACTATGGCTACACCTTC
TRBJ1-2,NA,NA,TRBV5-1,CASSLGQAVSGYTF,TGCGCCAGCAGCTTGGGACAGGCTGTGAGTGGCTACACCTTC
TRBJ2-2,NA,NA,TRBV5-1,CASSLMEDTGELFF,TGCGCCAGCAGCTTGATGGAGGACACCGGGGAGCTGTTTTTT
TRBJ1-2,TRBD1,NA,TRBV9,CASSATGGFYGYTF,TGTGCCAGCAGCGCTACAGGGGGTTTTTATGGCTACACCTTC
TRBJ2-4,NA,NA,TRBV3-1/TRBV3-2,CASSRVGTKNIQYF,TGTGCCAGCAGCCGGGTCGGGACCAAAAACATTCAGTACTTC
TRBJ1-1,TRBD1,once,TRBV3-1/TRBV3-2,CASSPTRQGQAFF,TGTGCCAGCAGCCCCACCCGACAGGGCCAAGCTTTCTTT
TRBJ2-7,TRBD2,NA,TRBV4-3,CASSQTLAAYEQYF,TGCGCCAGCAGCCAAACTCTAGCGGCCTACGAGCAGTACTTC
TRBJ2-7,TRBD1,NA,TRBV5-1,CASSPGTVVVGEQYF,TGCGCCAGCAGCCCCGGGACAGTGGTAGTGGGGGAGCAGTACTTC
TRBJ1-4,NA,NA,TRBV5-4,CASSSGLGAAEKLFF,TGTGCCAGCAGCTCCGGATTGGGGGCGGCTGAAAAACTGTTTTTT
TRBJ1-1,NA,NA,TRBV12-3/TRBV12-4,CASSLDSGLAFF,TGTGCCAGCAGTTTAGATTCAGGGTTGGCTTTCTTT
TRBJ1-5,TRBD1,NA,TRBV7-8,CASRLTGGGQPQHF,TGTGCCAGCAGACTAACAGGGGGTGGTCAGCCCCAGCATTTT
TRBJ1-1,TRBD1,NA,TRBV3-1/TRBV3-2,CASSQQGAATEAFF,TGTGCCAGCAGCCAACAGGGGGCAGCCACTGAAGCTTTCTTT
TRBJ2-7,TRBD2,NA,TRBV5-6,CASSLGTSGVPYEQYF,TGTGCCAGCAGCTTAGGGACTAGCGGGGTCCCCTACGAGCAGTACTTC
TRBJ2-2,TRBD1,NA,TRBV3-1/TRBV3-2,CASSLGDRRTGELFF,TGTGCCAGCAGCCTGGGGGACAGGCGAACCGGGGAGCTGTTTTTT
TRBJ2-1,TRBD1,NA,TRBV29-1,CSVGQGAGQFF,TGCAGCGTTGGACAGGGGGCTGGGCAGTTCTTC
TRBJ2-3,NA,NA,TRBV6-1,CASSDRGPDTQYF,TGTGCCAGCAGTGACAGGGGCCCAGATACGCAGTATTTT
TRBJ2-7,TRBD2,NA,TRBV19,CASSRGGLYEQYF,TGTGCCAGTAGTCGGGGGGGACTGTACGAGCAGTACTTC